The entry below describes one T cell receptor (beta chain). Its antigen is currently unknown. The data are from a study of T-cell reconstitution after alpha-beta-depleted transplantation in children. General study results and limits: Once a year had passed after transplant, T-cell counts and diversity came mostly from newly produced T cells. Reportedly, alpha-beta T cells present about two months post-transplant originated from several hundred expanded clones of graft origin.

Per the germline V gene, CDR1 is ENHRY and CDR2 is SYGVKD. The V gene end was trimmed by 7 bases and the J gene end by 1 base; junction bases not matched to a gene: 3. The CDR3 is 14 amino acids. The authors prepared the TCRbeta library with unique molecular identifiers. TCRdb independently ran MiXCR on the PCR reads; one entry per CDR3 protein. Seen here are a few hundred thousand distinct CDR3 sequences, about an eighth observed once, and the top ten hold 2.2%. This rearrangement joins TRBV10-3 to TRBJ2-2; TRBD1 agrees at 7 bases. Sequenced material: PBMCs, mostly from graft donor cells, taken 360 days after TCRalphabeta/CD19-depleted stem cell transplant. The clonotype comes from a male patient aged 5 to 17 who had a stem cell transplant for acute myeloid leukemia, so the T cells may come from the graft donor. In DNA form, the CDR3 reads TGTGCCATCAATTACAGGGGGAACACCGGGGAGCTGTTTTTT. The encoded protein is CAINYRGNTGELFF.